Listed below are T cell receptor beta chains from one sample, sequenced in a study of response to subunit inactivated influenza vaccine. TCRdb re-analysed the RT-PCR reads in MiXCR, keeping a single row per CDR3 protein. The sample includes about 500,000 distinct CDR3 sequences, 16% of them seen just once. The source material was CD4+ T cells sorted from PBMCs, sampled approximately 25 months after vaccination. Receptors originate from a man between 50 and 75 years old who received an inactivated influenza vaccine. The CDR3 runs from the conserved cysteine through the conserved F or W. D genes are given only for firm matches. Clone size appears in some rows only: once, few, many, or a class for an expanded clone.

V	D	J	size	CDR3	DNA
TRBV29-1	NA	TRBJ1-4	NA	CSVELKGVEEKLFF	TGCAGCGTTGAATTAAAGGGGGTAGAGGAAAAACTGTTTTTT
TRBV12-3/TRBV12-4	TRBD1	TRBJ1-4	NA	CASSLLGTGGEKLFF	TGTGCCAGCAGTTTATTGGGGACAGGGGGAGAAAAACTGTTTTTT
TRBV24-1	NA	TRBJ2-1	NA	CATSDPSGTLGREQFF	TGTGCCACCAGTGACCCCAGCGGAACCCTGGGCAGGGAGCAGTTCTTC
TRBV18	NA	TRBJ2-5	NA	CASSPETGRRTQYF	TGTGCCAGCTCACCGGAGACGGGGCGCAGGACCCAGTACTTC
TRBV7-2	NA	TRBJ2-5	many	CASSAKETQYF	TGTGCCAGCAGCGCTAAAGAGACCCAGTACTTC
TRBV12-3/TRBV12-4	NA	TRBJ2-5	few	CASSFKQNQETQYF	TGTGCCAGCAGTTTTAAACAGAATCAAGAGACCCAGTACTTC
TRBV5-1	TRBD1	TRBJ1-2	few	CASSLSGTGNYGYTF	TGCGCCAGCAGCTTGAGCGGGACAGGCAACTATGGCTACACCTTC
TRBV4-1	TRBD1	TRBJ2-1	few	CASSHRDRANNEQFF	TGCGCCAGCAGCCACAGGGACAGGGCTAACAATGAGCAGTTCTTC
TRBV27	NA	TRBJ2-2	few	CASSPLSIPGELFF	TGTGCCAGCAGTCCCCTGAGCATCCCCGGGGAGCTGTTTTTT
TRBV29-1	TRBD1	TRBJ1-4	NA	CSVRDRVREKLFF	TGCAGCGTACGGGACAGGGTTAGAGAAAAACTGTTTTTT
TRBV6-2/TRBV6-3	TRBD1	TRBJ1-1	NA	CASSYTPLGQMNTEAFF	TGTGCCAGCAGTTACACGCCCCTGGGACAGATGAACACTGAAGCTTTCTTT
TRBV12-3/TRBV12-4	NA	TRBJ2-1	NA	CASSFRPHEQFF	TGTGCCAGCAGTTTTCGACCCCATGAGCAGTTCTTC
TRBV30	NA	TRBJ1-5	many	CAYSPGGNQPQHF	TGTGCCTACTCTCCCGGTGGCAATCAGCCCCAGCATTTT
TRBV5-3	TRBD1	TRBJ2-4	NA	CAIGPTGTGPLAKNIQYF	TGTGCCATCGGCCCCACCGGGACAGGACCTCTAGCCAAAAACATTCAGTACTTC
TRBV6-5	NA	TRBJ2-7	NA	CASSYMQGPHEQYF	TGTGCCAGCAGTTATATGCAGGGCCCCCACGAGCAGTACTTC
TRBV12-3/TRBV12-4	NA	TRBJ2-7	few	CASSLYFSSYEQYF	TGTGCCAGCAGTTTATACTTTTCCTCCTACGAGCAGTACTTC
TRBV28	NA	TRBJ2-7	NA	CASSRNGVWYEQYF	TGTGCCAGCAGTCGGAATGGAGTCTGGTACGAGCAGTACTTC
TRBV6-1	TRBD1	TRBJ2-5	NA	CASRAGQGAGTQYF	TGTGCCAGCAGAGCTGGACAGGGCGCCGGGACCCAGTACTTC
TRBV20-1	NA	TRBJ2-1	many	CSARGTYNEQFF	TGCAGTGCTAGAGGGACCTACAATGAGCAGTTCTTC
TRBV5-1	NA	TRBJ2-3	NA	CASSVAGVDTQYF	TGCGCCAGCAGCGTGGCAGGGGTAGATACGCAGTATTTT
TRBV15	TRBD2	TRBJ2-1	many	CATSRDFWTSSSEQFF	TGTGCCACCAGCAGAGATTTCTGGACTAGCTCGTCTGAGCAGTTCTTC
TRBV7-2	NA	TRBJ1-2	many	CASSFQRDPNYGYTF	TGTGCCAGCAGCTTTCAGAGAGACCCTAACTATGGCTACACCTTC
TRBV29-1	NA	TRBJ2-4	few	CSVAQKNIQYF	TGCAGCGTTGCCCAGAAAAACATTCAGTACTTC
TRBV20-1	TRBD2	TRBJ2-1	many	CSALPGLAGAGNEQFF	TGCAGTGCTCTTCCGGGACTAGCGGGAGCTGGCAATGAGCAGTTCTTC
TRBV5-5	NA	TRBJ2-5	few	CASFRTVPGGTQYF	TGTGCCAGCTTCCGGACAGTCCCCGGAGGGACCCAGTACTTC
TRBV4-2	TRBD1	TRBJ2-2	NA	CASSQDLQGAGELFF	TGTGCCAGCAGCCAAGATCTCCAGGGGGCCGGGGAGCTGTTTTTT
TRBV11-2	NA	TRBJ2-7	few	CASSFQGGFTPYEQYF	TGTGCCAGCAGCTTCCAGGGGGGATTCACCCCCTACGAGCAGTACTTC
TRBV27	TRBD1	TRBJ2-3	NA	CASGIGQGQGTQYF	TGTGCCAGCGGTATTGGACAGGGGCAGGGTACGCAGTATTTT
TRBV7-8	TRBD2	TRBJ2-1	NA	CASSLEPLAGGYNEQFF	TGTGCCAGCAGCTTAGAACCCCTAGCGGGGGGTTACAATGAGCAGTTCTTC
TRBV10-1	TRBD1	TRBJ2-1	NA	CASSEAGTGGYNEQFF	TGCGCCAGCAGTGAAGCCGGGACAGGGGGCTACAATGAGCAGTTCTTC
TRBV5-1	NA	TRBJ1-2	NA	CASSQRQDTNYGYTF	TGCGCCAGCAGCCAAAGACAGGATACTAACTATGGCTACACCTTC
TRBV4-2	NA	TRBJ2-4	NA	CASSHENHGVSLAKNIQYF	TGTGCCAGCAGCCACGAAAACCACGGGGTGAGCTTAGCCAAAAACATTCAGTACTTC
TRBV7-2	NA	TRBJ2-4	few	CASSLARGNIQYF	TGTGCCAGCAGCCTCGCCCGCGGAAACATTCAGTACTTC
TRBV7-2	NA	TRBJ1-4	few	CASSWDRSTNEKLFF	TGTGCCAGCAGCTGGGACCGTTCAACTAATGAAAAACTGTTTTTT
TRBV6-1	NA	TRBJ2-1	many	CASRWGNNEQFF	TGTGCCAGCAGGTGGGGGAACAATGAGCAGTTCTTC
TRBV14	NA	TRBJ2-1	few	CASSQGLRFSEQFF	TGTGCCAGCAGCCAAGGTCTTCGGTTCAGTGAGCAGTTCTTC
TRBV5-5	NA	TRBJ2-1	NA	CASSRGSGANEQFF	TGTGCCAGCAGTCGGGGAAGTGGGGCGAATGAGCAGTTCTTC
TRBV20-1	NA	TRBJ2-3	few	CSARDHQNTDTQYF	TGCAGTGCTAGAGATCATCAGAACACAGATACGCAGTATTTT
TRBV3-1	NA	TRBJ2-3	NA	CASSRVASTDTQYF	TGTGCCAGCAGCCGGGTAGCTAGCACAGATACGCAGTATTTT
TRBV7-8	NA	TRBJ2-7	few	CASSSGRFYDEQYF	TGTGCCAGCAGCTCGGGAAGGTTCTACGATGAGCAGTACTTC
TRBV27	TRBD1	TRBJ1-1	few	CASSSILPGQGNTEAFF	TGTGCCAGCAGTTCAATTCTACCGGGACAGGGAAACACTGAAGCTTTCTTT
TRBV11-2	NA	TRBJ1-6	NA	CASSSPRNGAAYSPLHF	TGTGCCAGCAGCTCCCCTCGAAATGGGGCAGCCTATTCACCCCTCCACTTT
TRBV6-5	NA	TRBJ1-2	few	CASSSSGPNYGYTF	TGTGCCAGCAGTTCTTCCGGGCCAAACTATGGCTACACCTTC
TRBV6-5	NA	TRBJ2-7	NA	CASSYQRKQGYEQYF	TGTGCCAGCAGTTACCAAAGAAAACAGGGCTACGAGCAGTACTTC
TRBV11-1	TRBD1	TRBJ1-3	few	CASSLQWGDSRSGNTIYF	TGTGCCAGCAGCTTACAGTGGGGGGACAGCCGCTCTGGAAACACCATATATTTT
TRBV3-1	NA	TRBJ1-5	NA	CASSGHSNQPQHF	TGTGCCAGCAGTGGGCATAGCAATCAGCCCCAGCATTTT
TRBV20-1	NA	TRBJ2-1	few	CSARTSRFRAYNEQFF	TGCAGTGCTAGAACAAGCAGGTTTCGGGCGTACAATGAGCAGTTCTTC
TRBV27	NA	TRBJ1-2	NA	CASSKDSIYGYTF	TGTGCCAGCAGTAAGGACAGCATCTATGGCTACACCTTC
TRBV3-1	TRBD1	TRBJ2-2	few	CASRRTGNTGELFF	TGTGCCAGCAGACGGACAGGAAACACCGGGGAGCTGTTTTTT
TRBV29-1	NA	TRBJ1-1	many	CSVGGGGNTEAFF	TGCAGCGTGGGGGGTGGCGGGAACACTGAAGCTTTCTTT
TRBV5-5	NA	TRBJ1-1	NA	CASSADRWNTEAFF	TGTGCCAGCAGCGCTGACAGGTGGAACACTGAAGCTTTCTTT